Included here is one TCR beta chain sequence, with context. The antigen is undetermined. Researchers amplified the TCR beta CDR3 regions from RNA transcripts. Carried out on the TCR CDR3, a first-round RT-PCR used the HTBI primer set. MiXCR was run by TCRdb on the multiplex PCR reads, yielding one entry per CDR3 protein. The sample has some 350,000 distinct CDR3 sequences, approximately 14% seen once. The data belong to a study of T cells in Graves' hyperthyroidism and ophthalmopathy. Study-level points and caveats: The model's output predicted ophthalmopathy at a median of 6.5 months prior to onset.

Under 3 months was the duration of disease in ophthalmopathy patients, who also had a Clinical Activity Score of at least 3 and a NOSPECS grade of at least 4. The source of the PBMCs was roughly 10 ml of fresh peripheral blood. J lost 5 bases, V lost 3 bases, and 3 bases had no gene match. There are 14 residues in the CDR3. In germline, CDR1 is SGDLS, CDR2 YYNGEE. The receptor was derived from a woman in her thirties or forties with Graves' ophthalmopathy. The rearrangement uses TRBV9 and TRBJ1-5, with TRBD1 matching 9 bases. Sequences were obtained from blood. The CDR3 nucleotides read TGTGCCAGCAGCGCCGGACAGGGGTATCAGCCCCAGCATTTT. Translating it yields CASSAGQGYQPQHF.